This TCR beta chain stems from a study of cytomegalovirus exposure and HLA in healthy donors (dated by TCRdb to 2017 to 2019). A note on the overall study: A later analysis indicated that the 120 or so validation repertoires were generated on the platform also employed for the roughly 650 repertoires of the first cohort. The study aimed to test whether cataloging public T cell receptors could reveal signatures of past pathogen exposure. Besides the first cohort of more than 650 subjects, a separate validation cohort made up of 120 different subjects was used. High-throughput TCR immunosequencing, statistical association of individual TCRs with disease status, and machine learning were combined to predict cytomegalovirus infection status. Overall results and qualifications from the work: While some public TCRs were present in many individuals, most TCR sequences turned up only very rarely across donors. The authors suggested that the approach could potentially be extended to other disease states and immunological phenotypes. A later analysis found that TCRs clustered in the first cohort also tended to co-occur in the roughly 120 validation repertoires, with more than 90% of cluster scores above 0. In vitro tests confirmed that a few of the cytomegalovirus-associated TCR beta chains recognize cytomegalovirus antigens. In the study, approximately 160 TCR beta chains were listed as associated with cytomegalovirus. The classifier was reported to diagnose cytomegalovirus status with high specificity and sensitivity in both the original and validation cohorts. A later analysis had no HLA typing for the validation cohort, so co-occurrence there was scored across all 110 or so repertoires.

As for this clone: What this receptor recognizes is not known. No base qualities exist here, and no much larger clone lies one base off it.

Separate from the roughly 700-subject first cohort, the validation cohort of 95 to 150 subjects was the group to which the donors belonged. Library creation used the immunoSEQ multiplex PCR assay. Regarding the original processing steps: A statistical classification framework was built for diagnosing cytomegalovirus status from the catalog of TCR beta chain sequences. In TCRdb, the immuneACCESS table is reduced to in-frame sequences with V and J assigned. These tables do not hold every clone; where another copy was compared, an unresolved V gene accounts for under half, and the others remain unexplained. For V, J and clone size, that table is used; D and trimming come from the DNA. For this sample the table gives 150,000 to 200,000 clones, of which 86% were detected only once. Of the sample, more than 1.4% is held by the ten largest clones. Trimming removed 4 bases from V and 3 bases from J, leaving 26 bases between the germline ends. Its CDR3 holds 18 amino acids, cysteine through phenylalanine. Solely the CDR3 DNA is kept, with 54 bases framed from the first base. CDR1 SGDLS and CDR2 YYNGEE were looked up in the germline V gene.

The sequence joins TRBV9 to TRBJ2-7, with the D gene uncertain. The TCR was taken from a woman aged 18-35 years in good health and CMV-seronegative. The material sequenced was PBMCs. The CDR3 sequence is CASSSPARGSISIYEQYF. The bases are TGTGCCAGCAGCTCACCGGCCCGCGGATCCATCTCGATCTACGAGCAGTACTTC.